These 9 T cell receptor beta chains originate from one sample sequenced in a study of control samples from healthy donors and cancer patients. The repertoire was sequenced with immunoSEQ multiplex PCR; TCRdb's copy has only in-frame clones and lacks some. The sample carries some 90,000 clones, roughly nine tenths recorded once. The sample consisted of blood. These receptors were obtained from a woman aged 45-65 years in good health.

The chain joins TRBV15 to TRBJ1-1; tentatively, D is TRBD1 (6 bases). The CDR3 contains 14 residues. The V end was cut by 3 bases, the J end by 1 base, with 9 bases between. CDR1 and CDR2 (germline): LNHNV, YYDKDF (reference sequence). For the CDR3, the DNA is TGTGCCACCAGCAGCACAGGGTCGAACACTGAAGCTTTCTTT. It specifies CATSSTGSNTEAFF.

The chain carries TRBV5-1 and TRBJ1-2, with D possibly being TRBD1 (5 bases). Trimming took 0 bases from V and 6 from J, leaving 21 bases between them. In germline, CDR1 is SGHRS, CDR2 YFSETQ. This CDR3 has 17 amino acids. For the CDR3, the DNA is TGCGCCAGCAGCTTGGATGGGACTCCTGCTTATTGGGATGGCTACACCTTC. This translates into CASSLDGTPAYWDGYTF. The whole variable domain, filled in from reference TRBV5-1 and TRBJ1-2, reads KAGVTQTPRYLIKTRGQQVTLSCSPISGHRSVSWYQQTPGQGLQFLFEYFSETQRNKGNFPGRFSGRQFSNSRSEMNVSTLELGDSALYLCASSLDGTPAYWDGYTFGSGTRLTVV.

V is TRBV4-1 and J is TRBJ2-3, with 9 bases that match TRBD1. Germline V gives CDR1 MGHRA, CDR2 YSYEKL. There are 20 residues in the CDR3. V lost 3 bases and J lost 1; bases outside the gene matches: 17. The CDR3 bases are TGCGCCAGCAGCCACAAATGGGAGTGGGGGGACAGGGAGCGCACAGATACGCAGTATTTT. As protein: CASSHKWEWGDRERTDTQYF.

V is TRBV3-1 (or the pseudogene TRBV3-2) and J is TRBJ2-2; maybe TRBD1 (5 bases). The CDR3 spans 14 residues. The germline CDR1 and CDR2 sequences are LGHDT and YNNKEL (reference sequence). The germline V and J ends were trimmed by 1 base and 5 bases, with 8 bases remaining between them. The CDR3 loop reads CASSQVPGTGELFF. The CDR3 DNA follows: TGTGCCAGCAGCCAAGTTCCAGGGACCGGGGAGCTGTTTTTT.

This rearrangement joins TRBV7-2 to TRBJ1-1, with a tentative D call TRBD1 (6 bases). V dropped 3 bases and J dropped 2 bases, with 19 bases sitting between them. Per germline, CDR1 SGHTA and CDR2 FQGNSA. This CDR3 spans 17 amino acids. CDR3 sequence: CASSFFPGGARNTEAFF. CDR3 nucleotide sequence: TGTGCCAGCAGCTTCTTTCCGGGGGGCGCACGAAACACTGAAGCTTTCTTT. The full variable domain, rest sourced from reference TRBV7-2 and TRBJ1-1, is GAGVSQSPSNKVTEKGKDVELRCDPISGHTALYWYRQSLGQGLEFLIYFQGNSAPDKSGLPSDRFSAERTGGSVSTLTIQRTQQEDSAVYLCASSFFPGGARNTEAFFGQGTRLTVV.

The rearrangement links TRBV18 to TRBJ1-3; D is uncertain. The germline CDR1 and CDR2 sequences are KGHSH and LQKENI. The V gene lost 6 bases and the J gene lost 0 bases, with 15 bases spanning the gap. The CDR3 runs to 16 residues. CDR3 in DNA: TGTGCCAGCTCGCCGATCCAGGCGAGCTCTGGAAACACCATATATTTT. Its translation is CASSPIQASSGNTIYF. The full variable domain, completed using reference TRBV18 and TRBJ1-3, is NAGVMQNPRHLVRRRGQEARLRCSPMKGHSHVYWYRQLPEEGLKFMVYLQKENIIDESGMPKERFSAEFPKEGPSILRIQQVVRGDSAAYFCASSPIQASSGNTIYFGEGSWLTVV.

The chain employs TRBV5-6 and TRBJ2-7, with TRBD2 matching over 10 bases. The trim removed 5 bases at V and 3 bases at J, leaving 8 bases unmatched. CDR3 length: 15 residues. Germline V gives CDR1 SGHDT, CDR2 YYEEEE. CDR3 DNA sequence: TGTGCCAGCAGTTCTAGCGGGAGAGCCCTCTACGAGCAGTACTTC. As protein: CASSSSGRALYEQYF.

Of note for this clone: Other DNA variants within this sample encode the same CDR3. The chain recombines TRBV11-2 with TRBJ2-7; no definite D call. CDR3 length: 12 amino acids. V was pared by 3 bases and J by 1 base, with 4 bases between. Germline lookup yields CDR1 SGHAT and CDR2 FQNNGV. Here the CDR3 reads CASSLASYEQYF. CDR3 sequence (DNA): TGTGCCAGCAGCTTGGCTTCCTACGAGCAGTACTTC.

The V call is TRBV6-2 or TRBV6-3, the J call TRBJ2-1; TRBD2 matches at 16 bases. Germline assignment: CDR1 MNHEY and CDR2 SVGEGT. The CDR3 is made up of 20 amino acids. Losses at the gene ends were 2 bases for V and 1 base for J; bases not matched to a gene: 8. CDR3 protein: CASSYRGTSGRGRSYNEQFF. CDR3 nucleotides: TGTGCCAGCAGTTACCGAGGGACTAGCGGGAGGGGGAGGTCCTACAATGAGCAGTTCTTC.